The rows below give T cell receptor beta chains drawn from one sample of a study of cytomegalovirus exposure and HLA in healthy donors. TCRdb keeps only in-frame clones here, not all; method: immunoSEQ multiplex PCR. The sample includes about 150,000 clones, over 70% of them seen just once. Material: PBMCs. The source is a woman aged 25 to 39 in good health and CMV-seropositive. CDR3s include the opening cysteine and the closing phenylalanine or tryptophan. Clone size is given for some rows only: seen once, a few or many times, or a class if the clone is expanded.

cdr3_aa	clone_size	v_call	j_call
CASSLPGDTQYF	.	TRBV28	TRBJ2-3
CASSFARGDTGELFF	.	TRBV5-1	TRBJ2-2
CASSVGGQYTGELFF	.	TRBV9	TRBJ2-2
CASSLGGPYNEQFF	.	TRBV6-6	TRBJ2-1
CASSLTSGPKPDTQYF	few	TRBV27	TRBJ2-3
CASSFRLAGTDTQYF	few	TRBV5-6	TRBJ2-3
CATSSLPDEQFF	once	TRBV15	TRBJ2-1
CASSPGLGYEQYF	.	TRBV11-1	TRBJ2-7
CASTLNRGETQYF	.	TRBV6-5	TRBJ2-5
CASGGVKSQPQHF	.	TRBV18	TRBJ1-5
CASSYDRNYGYTF	.	TRBV7-8	TRBJ1-2
CAGSGFSRGYTEAFF	.	TRBV6-1	TRBJ1-1
CASSSNTGGVEKLFF	.	TRBV28	TRBJ1-4
CASSLGGAGNTIYF	.	TRBV7-6	TRBJ1-3
CASSYSWTSGNEQFF	.	TRBV4-1	TRBJ2-1
CASSFPLAGSYEQYF	.	TRBV5-6	TRBJ2-7
CASSISRDSSYEQYF	few	TRBV28	TRBJ2-7
CASSLAGSPPSEQFF	.	TRBV11-2	TRBJ2-1
CASSSSRGAQETQYF	.	TRBV7-7	TRBJ2-5
CASRTLMVNTEAFF	.	TRBV7-9	TRBJ1-1
CASSVDGSREQYF	few	TRBV9	TRBJ2-7
CASSNRTGRMDTQYF	.	TRBV27	TRBJ2-3
CASSLVLSGISDTQYF	.	TRBV7-9	TRBJ2-3
CATGLSDTEAFF	.	TRBV10-3	TRBJ1-1
CASSQPRTSREQFF	.	TRBV4-1	TRBJ2-1
CATSLDRTGGNTIYF	.	TRBV15	TRBJ1-3
CASTPSWLAGVYEQYF	.	TRBV27	TRBJ2-7
CASSRLAGVYNEQFF	once	TRBV7-2	TRBJ2-1
CASSPWVGDTGEQYF	.	TRBV4-1	TRBJ2-7
CASSSGTQQETQYF	.	TRBV5-4	TRBJ2-5
CASSLTSGDYEQYF	.	TRBV11-3	TRBJ2-7
CASSKLAGVNEQFF	.	TRBV14	TRBJ2-1
CASSEARTGTYGYTF	few	TRBV2	TRBJ1-2
CASSPTTQTSTDTQYF	.	TRBV18	TRBJ2-3
CASSSLAGVEQFF	.	TRBV7-8	TRBJ2-1
CASSPPRGSGQETQYF	.	TRBV28	TRBJ2-5
CASSLTTGNTQYF	few	TRBV7-8	TRBJ2-3
CASKMGETGASYEQYF	.	TRBV7-2	TRBJ2-7
CAWRRVLGAVIPNTEAFF	.	TRBV30	TRBJ1-1
CAWSAGTGEKLFF	.	TRBV30	TRBJ1-4
CAISVAGHYNEQFF	.	TRBV10-3	TRBJ2-1
CASSQDRGLNEKLFF	.	TRBV4-1	TRBJ1-4
CASSLGLAELTDTQYF	once	TRBV5-8	TRBJ2-3
CASSEARSYNEQFF	.	TRBV2	TRBJ2-1
CASSLVRQGVNRYEQYF	.	TRBV7-9	TRBJ2-7
CASSLTGTGGTEAFF	.	TRBV4-3	TRBJ1-1
CASPQGSNTDTQYF	few	TRBV7-9	TRBJ2-3
CASSVTLGASTEAFF	.	TRBV9	TRBJ1-1
CASSVTVAKNIQYF	.	TRBV2	TRBJ2-4
CAISESGQGNQPQHF	.	TRBV10-3	TRBJ1-5
CASSLEGTSIDEQFF	few	TRBV11-3	TRBJ2-1
CASSHSQGAGGAGYTF	.	TRBV28	TRBJ1-2